The rows below give T cell receptor beta chains drawn from one sample of a study of cytomegalovirus exposure and HLA in healthy donors. Sequencing was performed with immunoSEQ multiplex PCR; in TCRdb, only in-frame clones are kept and a portion is missing. The sample consists of around 150,000 clones, 80% of them appearing once. Sequenced input: PBMCs. Receptors were obtained from a man aged 18 to 29 in good health and CMV-seropositive. The CDR3 runs from the conserved cysteine through the conserved F or W. A D gene is named only where the DNA matches it firmly. Clone size is shown for a subset of rows, as once, few, many or a class of expanded clone.

v_gene	abundance	j_gene	d_gene	len	CDR3aa	CDR3nt
TRBV10-3	NA	TRBJ1-1	TRBD1	15	CAISPGQGLNTEAFF	TGTGCCATCAGTCCAGGACAGGGTTTGAACACTGAAGCTTTCTTT
TRBV5-6	once	TRBJ2-1	NA	15	CASSSRQELYNEQFF	TGTGCCAGCAGCTCACGACAGGAACTCTACAATGAGCAGTTCTTC
TRBV6-4	NA	TRBJ1-1	TRBD1	14	CASRGQGVYTEAFF	TGTGCCAGCAGGGGACAGGGAGTATACACTGAAGCTTTCTTT
TRBV9	NA	TRBJ2-3	NA	15	CASSGSSGGADTQYF	TGTGCCAGCAGCGGCTCCTCGGGGGGCGCGGATACGCAGTATTTT
TRBV2	NA	TRBJ1-1	TRBD1	13	CASSGQGGTEAFF	TGTGCCAGCAGTGGACAGGGCGGGACTGAAGCTTTCTTT
TRBV27	NA	TRBJ1-1	NA	14	CASSPSGVFTEAFF	TGTGCCAGCAGTCCGTCGGGTGTCTTTACTGAAGCTTTCTTT
TRBV5-1	NA	TRBJ1-1	TRBD1	15	CASSSRQGMNTEAFF	TGCGCCAGCAGCAGTAGACAGGGGATGAACACTGAAGCTTTCTTT
TRBV4-1	NA	TRBJ2-2	NA	13	CASSHQGSGELFF	TGCGCCAGCAGCCACCAGGGTTCCGGGGAGCTGTTTTTT
TRBV6-1	NA	TRBJ1-5	NA	16	CASSEGYPGEGQPQHF	TGTGCCAGCAGTGAAGGGTATCCGGGGGAAGGCCAGCCCCAGCATTTT
TRBV7-6	NA	TRBJ2-1	TRBD1	15	CASSMGQLIYNEQFF	TGTGCCAGCAGCATGGGACAGCTAATTTACAATGAGCAGTTCTTC
TRBV13	NA	TRBJ2-7	TRBD1	14	CASSDGTGVSEQYF	TGTGCCAGCAGCGATGGGACAGGGGTGTCCGAGCAGTACTTC
TRBV28	NA	TRBJ2-7	NA	13	CASSLSGTLEQYF	TGTGCCAGCAGTTTGTCGGGAACGCTCGAGCAGTACTTC
TRBV7-9	NA	TRBJ2-1	NA	15	CASSWPEGVTRMKFF	TGTGCCAGCAGCTGGCCAGAGGGGGTCACCCGCATGAAGTTCTTC
TRBV5-1	NA	TRBJ2-5	TRBD2	14	CASSLSGSWETQYF	TGCGCCAGCAGCTTGAGCGGGAGTTGGGAGACCCAGTACTTC
TRBV10-1	NA	TRBJ2-3	NA	15	CASSFDGDYTDTQYF	TGCGCCAGCAGTTTCGACGGAGACTACACAGATACGCAGTATTTT
TRBV4-3	NA	TRBJ2-1	NA	16	CASSQDRPGSYNEQFF	TGCGCCAGCAGCCAAGACCGCCCGGGGTCGTACAATGAGCAGTTCTTC
TRBV6-1	NA	TRBJ1-5	NA	14	CASSIVQAGSPQHF	TGTGCCAGCAGTATTGTCCAGGCGGGATCGCCCCAGCATTTT
TRBV4-3	NA	TRBJ2-1	TRBD2	16	CASSRSSSGGGNEQFF	TGCGCCAGCAGCCGTTCCTCTAGCGGGGGAGGGAATGAGCAGTTCTTC
TRBV7-6	NA	TRBJ2-6	NA	16	CASSKEGGSGANVLTF	TGTGCCAGCAGCAAAGAAGGGGGCTCTGGGGCCAACGTCCTGACTTTC
TRBV19	NA	TRBJ2-7	NA	15	CASSIGQGRGYEQYF	TGTGCCAGTAGTATAGGGCAGGGAAGAGGCTACGAGCAGTACTTC
TRBV19	NA	TRBJ2-7	TRBD1	15	CASSSSLQGGYEQYF	TGTGCCAGTAGTAGCTCGCTACAGGGGGGATACGAGCAGTACTTC
TRBV4-1	NA	TRBJ1-1	NA	15	CASSQEPVMNTEAFF	TGCGCCAGCAGCCAAGAACCAGTCATGAACACTGAAGCTTTCTTT
TRBV2	NA	TRBJ1-1	NA	12	CAREGRGTEAFF	TGTGCCAGAGAGGGGAGGGGGACTGAAGCTTTCTTT
TRBV4-1	NA	TRBJ2-1	TRBD2	16	CASSQLFGRANNEQFF	TGCGCCAGCAGCCAACTATTCGGGAGGGCCAACAATGAGCAGTTCTTC
TRBV2	NA	TRBJ2-5	NA	13	CASRGGPGETQYF	TGTGCCAGCAGGGGGGGACCAGGGGAGACCCAGTACTTC
TRBV2	NA	TRBJ2-5	TRBD2	14	CASRGGSGRETQYF	TGTGCCAGCAGGGGCGGGAGTGGACGAGAGACCCAGTACTTC
TRBV15	NA	TRBJ2-7	NA	13	CATSRWGAYEQYF	TGTGCCACCAGCAGATGGGGGGCCTACGAGCAGTACTTC
TRBV14	NA	TRBJ2-7	TRBD1	16	CASSQYAGQGFTEQYF	TGTGCCAGCAGCCAATACGCGGGACAGGGTTTTACCGAGCAGTACTTC
TRBV5-6	NA	TRBJ1-2	TRBD1	15	CASSWGAGGRYGYTF	TGTGCCAGCAGCTGGGGGGCAGGGGGGCGGTATGGCTACACCTTC
TRBV7-9	NA	TRBJ2-5	TRBD1	16	CASSLLLGQDQETQYF	TGTGCCAGCAGCTTATTATTGGGACAGGACCAAGAGACCCAGTACTTC
TRBV5-1	NA	TRBJ2-2	NA	15	CASSLKQGTTGELFF	TGCGCCAGCAGCTTGAAGCAGGGAACCACCGGGGAGCTGTTTTTT
TRBV4-1	NA	TRBJ2-1	NA	20	CASSPLMWGPTKISYNEQFF	TGCGCCAGCAGCCCTCTTATGTGGGGGCCTACAAAAATATCCTACAATGAGCAGTTCTTC
TRBV6-1	few	TRBJ1-2	NA	10	CASSSSGYTF	TGTGCCAGCAGCTCCTCGGGCTACACCTTC
TRBV6-5	once	TRBJ1-4	NA	15	CASSYSWGLEEKLFF	TGTGCCAGCAGTTACTCATGGGGGCTCGAGGAAAAACTGTTTTTT
TRBV11-2	NA	TRBJ2-7	TRBD1	14	CASSSQGFSYEQYF	TGTGCCAGCAGCTCACAGGGGTTCTCCTACGAGCAGTACTTC
TRBV4-1	NA	TRBJ1-1	TRBD1	15	CASSQQQGMNTEAFF	TGCGCCAGCAGCCAACAACAGGGGATGAACACTGAAGCTTTCTTT
TRBV10-1	NA	TRBJ2-7	NA	15	CASSSGGANSYEQYF	TGCGCCAGCAGTTCTGGGGGGGCGAACTCCTACGAGCAGTACTTC
TRBV7-8	NA	TRBJ2-7	TRBD1	16	CASSTYRQGEGYEQYF	TGTGCCAGCAGCACGTACCGACAGGGTGAGGGATACGAGCAGTACTTC
TRBV10-1	NA	TRBJ2-2	NA	18	CASSEGTTSSRNTGELFF	TGCGCCAGCAGTGAAGGGACAACCTCTTCACGGAACACCGGGGAGCTGTTTTTT
TRBV19	NA	TRBJ1-5	NA	12	CASSYPNQPQHF	TGTGCCAGTAGTTATCCGAATCAGCCCCAGCATTTT
TRBV6-5	NA	TRBJ2-7	NA	13	CASSYSASYEQYF	TGTGCCAGCAGTTACTCGGCCTCCTACGAGCAGTACTTC
TRBV5-6	NA	TRBJ2-3	NA	17	CASTLTTGGSFTDTQYF	TGTGCCAGCACCCTGACAACCGGAGGGTCGTTCACAGATACGCAGTATTTT
TRBV28	NA	TRBJ1-1	NA	13	CASTLISASEAFF	TGTGCCAGCACCCTAATCTCCGCATCTGAAGCTTTCTTT
TRBV7-3	NA	TRBJ1-1	NA	13	CASSLEAADEAFF	TGTGCCAGCAGTTTGGAGGCCGCCGACGAAGCTTTCTTT
TRBV11-2	NA	TRBJ2-7	NA	14	CASSSLWGVGEQYF	TGTGCCAGCAGTTCCCTCTGGGGGGTTGGCGAGCAGTACTTC
TRBV11-2	few	TRBJ2-5	NA	16	CASSWYRDTLQETQYF	TGTGCCAGCAGCTGGTACCGGGACACCTTACAAGAGACCCAGTACTTC
TRBV9	NA	TRBJ2-1	TRBD2	16	CASSVEGGRFYNEQFF	TGTGCCAGCAGCGTAGAGGGCGGGAGGTTTTACAATGAGCAGTTCTTC
TRBV29-1	NA	TRBJ2-5	TRBD2	16	CSVVLAGGGVRETQYF	TGCAGCGTTGTGTTGGCGGGAGGCGGAGTTCGAGAGACCCAGTACTTC
TRBV6-1	NA	TRBJ1-2	NA	14	CASRGRGGENGYTF	TGTGCCAGCAGGGGCCGGGGGGGAGAGAATGGCTACACCTTC
TRBV5-1	NA	TRBJ2-3	NA	16	CASNRGGYQGTDTQYF	TGCGCCAGCAACAGGGGGGGATACCAGGGCACAGATACGCAGTATTTT
TRBV2	NA	TRBJ2-2	NA	14	CASSEGGGTGELFF	TGTGCCAGCAGTGAGGGAGGGGGCACCGGGGAGCTGTTTTTT
TRBV27	NA	TRBJ2-7	NA	13	CANLTGKFYEQYF	TGTGCCAACCTTACAGGGAAATTCTACGAGCAGTACTTC
TRBV5-1	NA	TRBJ2-6	TRBD2	16	CASSSDGGDGANVLTF	TGCGCCAGCAGCTCCGATGGGGGGGATGGGGCCAACGTCCTGACTTTC
TRBV4-1	few	TRBJ1-2	NA	16	CASSQRTRGIAYGYTF	TGCGCCAGCAGCCAGCGTACACGGGGGATCGCCTATGGCTACACCTTC
TRBV28	NA	TRBJ2-7	TRBD1	15	CASSSRDRGKNEQYF	TGTGCCAGCAGCTCCCGGGACAGGGGAAAGAACGAGCAGTACTTC
TRBV29-1	NA	TRBJ1-1	NA	12	CSVPGQNTEAFF	TGCAGCGTTCCGGGACAGAACACTGAAGCTTTCTTT
TRBV9	once	TRBJ2-3	NA	18	CASSPTFSGTSYTDTQYF	TGTGCCAGCAGCCCTACCTTCTCCGGGACATCCTACACAGATACGCAGTATTTT